A selection of T cell receptor beta chains follows, all from one sample in a study of shared clonotypes between healthy human individuals. Only in-frame clones appear in the TCRdb table, and some are missing; sequencing was by immunoSEQ multiplex PCR. The data show 900,000 to 1,200,000 clones, with around 78% seen just once and roughly 0.61% held by the top ten. Sequencing was carried out using memory CD4+ T cells from PBMCs. These receptors originate from a young man in good health. Some clones in this sample may be carry-over from other donors' samples. CDR3s include the opening cysteine and the closing phenylalanine or tryptophan. D genes are given only for firm matches. Where a row states a size, it is once, few, many or the class of an expanded clone; other rows omit it.

D: .; J: TRBJ1-2; V: TRBV11-1; size: .; DNA: TGTGCCAGCAGCCAGGCTGGCTATGGCTACACCTTC; CDR3: CASSQAGYGYTF
D: TRBD2; J: TRBJ2-3; V: TRBV6-5; size: once; DNA: TGTGCCAGCAGTTCAACTAGCGGGGGTCCTCGGGATACGCAGTATTTT; CDR3: CASSSTSGGPRDTQYF
D: .; J: TRBJ2-3; V: TRBV18; size: once; DNA: TGTGCCAGCTCACCCCTAGGTCGCAGCACAGATACGCAGTATTTT; CDR3: CASSPLGRSTDTQYF
D: .; J: TRBJ1-1; V: TRBV29-1; size: .; DNA: TGCAGCGTTGAACTGAGTGATTGGACTGAAGCTTTCTTT; CDR3: CSVELSDWTEAFF
D: .; J: TRBJ2-7; V: TRBV5-1; size: .; DNA: TGCGCCAGCAGCTTGGCCCTCGATAGGCCCGAGCAGTACTTC; CDR3: CASSLALDRPEQYF
D: TRBD1; J: TRBJ2-3; V: TRBV2; size: few; DNA: TGTGCCAGCAGTGTCACTGACAGGGTAAAGCAGTATTTT; CDR3: CASSVTDRVKQYF
D: TRBD1; J: TRBJ1-5; V: TRBV5-5; size: .; DNA: TGTGCCAGCAGCTTGGGTCCATACGGGCAGGGGGGCAATCAGCCCCAGCATTTT; CDR3: CASSLGPYGQGGNQPQHF
D: .; J: TRBJ1-2; V: TRBV7-2; size: .; DNA: TGTGCCAGCAGCTTTCGGGGGTTCCTCGGCTACACCTTC; CDR3: CASSFRGFLGYTF
D: .; J: TRBJ2-3; V: TRBV15; size: .; DNA: TGTGCCACCAGCAGAGATAAACCGGATAGCACAGATACGCAGTATTTT; CDR3: CATSRDKPDSTDTQYF
D: .; J: TRBJ1-2; V: TRBV7-2; size: .; DNA: TGTGCCAGCAGCTTATTCTCTAACTATGGCTACACCTTC; CDR3: CASSLFSNYGYTF
D: .; J: TRBJ1-6; V: TRBV25-1; size: .; DNA: TGTGCCAGCAGTGCAGGATACAGGCAATCACCCCTCCACTTT; CDR3: CASSAGYRQSPLHF